The rows below give T cell receptor beta chains drawn from one sample of a study of shared clonotypes between healthy human individuals. Here immunoSEQ multiplex PCR was the method, and the copy in TCRdb shows in-frame clones only, minus some. The sample comprises some 2,100,000 clones, 85% to 95% of which are singletons, and under 2% rests with the top ten. What was sequenced was naive CD8+ T cells from PBMCs. Receptors originate from a man in his late teens or twenties in good health. Some clones in this sample may be carry-over from other donors' samples. The conserved cysteine and the conserved F or W are not part of the CDR3 here.

V: TRBV11-1; J: TRBJ2-7; CDR3: ASSLVGSGGTYEQY
V: TRBV29-1; J: TRBJ2-7; CDR3: SVRPTGVRDEQY
V: TRBV7-9; J: TRBJ1-2; CDR3: ASSLGDTGDGYT
V: TRBV7-9; J: TRBJ2-7; CDR3: ASSPRQVHLYEQY
V: TRBV2; J: TRBJ2-3; CDR3: ASSEWLAGDFSTDTQY
V: TRBV27; J: TRBJ2-7; CDR3: ASSWGKTYEQY
V: TRBV4-2; J: TRBJ2-2; CDR3: ASSQDNSSGRAMKDTGELF
V: TRBV27; J: TRBJ1-2; CDR3: ASSVGRQSGGYT
V: TRBV2; J: TRBJ1-1; CDR3: ASSDVGGSGSEAF
V: TRBV6-5; J: TRBJ1-2; CDR3: ASSYRDSAYGYT
V: TRBV5-5; J: TRBJ2-7; CDR3: ASSFLNGGAEFSYEQY
V: TRBV7-7; J: TRBJ2-5; CDR3: ASSLLNLQGVGTQY
V: TRBV6-1; J: TRBJ2-1; CDR3: ASRQGLQWF
V: TRBV7-2; J: TRBJ2-1; CDR3: ASSPLSGRAYNEQF
V: TRBV7-3; J: TRBJ2-1; CDR3: ASSRTRSSYNEQF
V: TRBV19; J: TRBJ1-1; CDR3: ASSIGGNTEAF
V: TRBV11-3; J: TRBJ2-5; CDR3: ASSPGGQETQY
V: TRBV19; J: TRBJ1-1; CDR3: ASSISQGFDEAF
V: TRBV7-9; J: TRBJ2-1; CDR3: ASSLVGAGRSNEQF
V: TRBV7-6; J: TRBJ2-3; CDR3: ASSPLTLDTQY
V: TRBV5-1; J: TRBJ2-7; CDR3: ASSLYAGEVSEQY
V: TRBV27; J: TRBJ1-1; CDR3: ASSLGTGYGEAF
V: TRBV5-1; J: TRBJ2-5; CDR3: ASSLDGTETQY
V: TRBV5-5; J: TRBJ2-7; CDR3: ASSLFVDAYEQY
V: TRBV9; J: TRBJ2-1; CDR3: ASGGREMAGPYNEQF
V: TRBV27; J: TRBJ1-1; CDR3: ASKPTGMNTEAF
V: TRBV6-5; J: TRBJ2-7; CDR3: ASRGVLVYEQY
V: TRBV5-6; J: TRBJ1-1; CDR3: ASSLQGQGATEAF
V: TRBV10-1; J: TRBJ2-3; CDR3: ASSEFAGYSTDTQY
V: TRBV10-3; J: TRBJ1-2; CDR3: AISEEGWSNYGYT
V: TRBV27; J: TRBJ2-3; CDR3: ASSHGTSGMDTQY
V: TRBV6-5; J: TRBJ1-1; CDR3: ASSYRTGLNTEAF
V: TRBV19; J: TRBJ2-3; CDR3: ASKEESELRDTQY
V: TRBV9; J: TRBJ2-1; CDR3: ASSPPVGVNEQF
V: TRBV7-9; J: TRBJ2-5; CDR3: ASSWSGQETQY
V: TRBV4-3; J: TRBJ2-7; CDR3: ASSQVLAGGTHEQY
V: TRBV11-3; J: TRBJ2-3; CDR3: ASSPRTSGGTDTQY
V: TRBV7-9; J: TRBJ2-1; CDR3: ASSTGAVSTNEQF
V: TRBV27; J: TRBJ2-1; CDR3: ASSLRTSGNEQF
V: TRBV7-9; J: TRBJ1-1; CDR3: ASSLTDRAPAF
V: TRBV5-1; J: TRBJ1-1; CDR3: ASSLDPETVNTEAF
V: TRBV18; J: TRBJ2-5; CDR3: ASSPAPAAETQY
V: TRBV19; J: TRBJ2-2; CDR3: ASSINSVGSGELF
V: TRBV27; J: TRBJ2-7; CDR3: ASSNRGTGFYEQY
V: TRBV21-1; J: TRBJ2-1; CDR3: ASSPLSGRVYNEQF
V: TRBV28; J: TRBJ2-7; CDR3: ASSLLGGVSEQY
V: TRBV25-1; J: TRBJ2-7; CDR3: ASRWSHEQY